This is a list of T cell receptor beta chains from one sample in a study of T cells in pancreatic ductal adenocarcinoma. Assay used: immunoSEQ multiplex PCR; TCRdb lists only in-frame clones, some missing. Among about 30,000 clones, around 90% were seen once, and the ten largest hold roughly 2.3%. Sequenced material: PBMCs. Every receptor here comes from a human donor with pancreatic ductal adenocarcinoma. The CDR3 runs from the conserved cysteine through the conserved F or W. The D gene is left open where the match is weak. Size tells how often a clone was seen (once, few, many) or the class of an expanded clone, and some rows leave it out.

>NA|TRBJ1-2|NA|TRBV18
CASSPNRDRLYGYTF
TGTGCCAGCTCACCGAACAGGGACCGGTTATATGGCTACACCTTC
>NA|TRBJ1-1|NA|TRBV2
CASSPLGVEAFF
TGTGCCAGCAGTCCCCTAGGGGTTGAAGCTTTCTTT
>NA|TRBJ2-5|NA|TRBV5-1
CASSPGGQETQYF
TGCGCCAGCAGCCCCGGGGGCCAAGAGACCCAGTACTTC
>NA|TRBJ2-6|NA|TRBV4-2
CASSQNRGGSGANVLTF
TGTGCCAGCAGCCAAAATAGGGGGGGTTCTGGGGCCAACGTCCTGACTTTC
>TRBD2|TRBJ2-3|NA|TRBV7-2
CASSLRGGGRALSTDTQYF
TGTGCCAGCAGCTTACGGGGAGGCGGGAGGGCGTTGAGCACAGATACGCAGTATTTT
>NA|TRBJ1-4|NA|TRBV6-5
CASSREGRPNEKLFF
TGTGCCAGCAGCCGGGAGGGCAGGCCTAATGAAAAACTGTTTTTT
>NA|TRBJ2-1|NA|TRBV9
CASSVSLNEQFF
TGTGCCAGCAGCGTATCATTAAATGAGCAGTTCTTC
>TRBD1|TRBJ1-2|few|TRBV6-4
CASSAGGTGLLRGYGYTF
TGTGCCAGCAGTGCTGGAGGGACAGGGCTCTTGCGAGGCTATGGCTACACCTTC
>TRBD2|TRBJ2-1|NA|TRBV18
CASSLGAGPLEQFF
TGTGCCAGCTCACTGGGAGCGGGGCCACTCGAGCAGTTCTTC
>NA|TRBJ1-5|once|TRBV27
CASSLYGGFQPQHF
TGTGCCAGCAGTTTATACGGGGGCTTTCAGCCCCAGCATTTT
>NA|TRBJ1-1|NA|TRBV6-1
CASSEGTGDMNTEAFF
TGTGCCAGCAGTGAAGGTACGGGGGACATGAACACTGAAGCTTTCTTT
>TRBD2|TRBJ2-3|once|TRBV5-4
CASRNGLAGVWTDTQYF
TGTGCCAGCAGAAATGGACTAGCGGGAGTGTGGACAGATACGCAGTATTTT
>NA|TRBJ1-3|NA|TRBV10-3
CAISEGHSSGNTIYF
TGTGCCATCAGCGAGGGACACAGCTCTGGAAACACCATATATTTT
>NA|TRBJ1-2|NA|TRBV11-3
CASSLDHRAGLGDGYTF
TGTGCCAGCAGCTTAGATCATCGGGCAGGGCTTGGAGATGGCTACACCTTC
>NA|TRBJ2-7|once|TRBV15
CATSRPDGYEQYF
TGTGCCACCAGCAGACCGGACGGTTACGAGCAGTACTTC
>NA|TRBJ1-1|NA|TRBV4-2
CASSQDRQVEAFF
TGTGCCAGCAGCCAAGATCGGCAGGTAGAGGCTTTCTTT
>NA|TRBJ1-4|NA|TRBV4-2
CASSPADLTNEKLFF
TGTGCCAGCAGCCCGGCAGACTTAACTAATGAAAAACTGTTTTTT
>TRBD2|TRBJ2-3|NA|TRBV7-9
CASSLGLAGFTDTQYF
TGTGCCAGCAGCCTCGGACTAGCGGGGTTCACAGATACGCAGTATTTT
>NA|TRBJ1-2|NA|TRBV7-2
CASSPRSGPNYGYTF
TGTGCCAGCAGCCCTCGTTCCGGACCTAACTATGGCTACACCTTC
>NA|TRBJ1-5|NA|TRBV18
CASSPVDVRSNQPQHF
TGTGCCAGCTCACCCGTTGACGTCAGGTCAAATCAGCCCCAGCATTTT
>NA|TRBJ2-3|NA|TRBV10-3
CAISDLNTDTQYF
TGTGCCATCAGTGACCTAAACACAGATACGCAGTATTTT
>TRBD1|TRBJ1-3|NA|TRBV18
CASSPTGTGEGNTIYF
TGTGCCAGCTCACCAACCGGGACAGGGGAAGGAAACACCATATATTTT
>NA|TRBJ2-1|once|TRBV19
CASSTAGRPYNEQFF
TGTGCCAGTAGTACGGCGGGACGGCCGTACAATGAGCAGTTCTTC
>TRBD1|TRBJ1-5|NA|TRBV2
CASSDRGQPQHF
TGTGCCAGCAGCGACAGGGGACAGCCCCAGCATTTT
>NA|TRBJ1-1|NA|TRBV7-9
CASSPMGGSTEAFF
TGTGCCAGCAGCCCCATGGGGGGAAGCACTGAAGCTTTCTTT
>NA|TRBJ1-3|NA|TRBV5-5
CASSLNTFSGNTIYF
TGTGCCAGCAGCTTAAACACTTTCTCTGGAAACACCATATATTTT
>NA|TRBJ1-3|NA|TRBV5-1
CASSLGEQTGSGNTIYF
TGCGCCAGCAGCTTGGGGGAACAGACAGGCTCTGGAAACACCATATATTTT
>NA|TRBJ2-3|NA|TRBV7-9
CASSRDFRTRTDTQYF
TGTGCCAGCAGCCGAGACTTCCGGACCCGCACAGATACGCAGTATTTT
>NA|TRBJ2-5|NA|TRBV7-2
CASSPGQPPETQYF
TGTGCCAGCAGCCCCGGACAGCCCCCAGAGACCCAGTACTTC
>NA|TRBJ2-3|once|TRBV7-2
CASSSQGYSTDTQYF
TGTGCCAGCAGCTCGCAGGGATATAGCACAGATACGCAGTATTTT
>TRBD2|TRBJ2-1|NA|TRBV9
CASSAGTSGVNEQFF
TGTGCCAGCAGCGCCGGGACTAGCGGGGTTAATGAGCAGTTCTTC
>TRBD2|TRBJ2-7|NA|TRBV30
CAWSVRGLAPSYEQYF
TGTGCCTGGAGTGTAAGGGGACTAGCGCCTTCCTACGAGCAGTACTTC
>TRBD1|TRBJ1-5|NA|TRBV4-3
CASSQDHRGGQPQHF
TGCGCCAGCAGCCAAGACCACAGGGGCGGTCAGCCCCAGCATTTT
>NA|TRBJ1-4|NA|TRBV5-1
CASSRARDTRNEKLFF
TGCGCCAGCAGCAGGGCCCGGGACACAAGGAACGAAAAACTGTTTTTT
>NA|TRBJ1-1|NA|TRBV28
CASRRHGRRDTEAFF
TGTGCCAGCAGACGCCACGGACGGAGGGACACTGAAGCTTTCTTT
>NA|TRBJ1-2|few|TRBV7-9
CASSPSQGFYGYTF
TGTGCCAGCAGCCCTTCCCAGGGCTTCTATGGCTACACCTTC
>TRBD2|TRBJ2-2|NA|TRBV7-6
CASSQGTSRNTGELFF
TGTGCCAGCAGCCAAGGGACTAGCCGCAACACCGGGGAGCTGTTTTTT
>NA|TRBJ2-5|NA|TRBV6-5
CASSTGGPTETQYF
TGTGCCAGCAGTACCGGGGGGCCAACGGAGACCCAGTACTTC
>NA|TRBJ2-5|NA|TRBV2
CASSDTGLETQYF
TGTGCCAGCAGTGATACAGGCTTGGAGACCCAGTACTTC
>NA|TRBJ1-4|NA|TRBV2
CASSPETGEKLFF
TGTGCCAGCAGCCCGGAGACGGGCGAAAAACTGTTTTTT
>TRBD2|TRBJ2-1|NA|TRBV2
CASLSGSSADEQFF
TGTGCCAGCTTGAGCGGGAGTTCTGCCGATGAGCAGTTCTTC
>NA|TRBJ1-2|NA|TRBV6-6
CASRSNGGTNYGYTF
TGTGCCAGCCGCTCGAATGGGGGAACAAACTATGGCTACACCTTC
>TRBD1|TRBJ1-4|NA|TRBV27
CASSLGTGRGGRNEKLFF
TGTGCCAGCAGTTTAGGAACAGGGAGAGGGGGCCGTAATGAAAAACTGTTTTTT
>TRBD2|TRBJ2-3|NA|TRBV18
CASSRFAGRGGTDTQYF
TGTGCCAGCTCACGGTTTGCCGGGAGGGGAGGCACAGATACGCAGTATTTT